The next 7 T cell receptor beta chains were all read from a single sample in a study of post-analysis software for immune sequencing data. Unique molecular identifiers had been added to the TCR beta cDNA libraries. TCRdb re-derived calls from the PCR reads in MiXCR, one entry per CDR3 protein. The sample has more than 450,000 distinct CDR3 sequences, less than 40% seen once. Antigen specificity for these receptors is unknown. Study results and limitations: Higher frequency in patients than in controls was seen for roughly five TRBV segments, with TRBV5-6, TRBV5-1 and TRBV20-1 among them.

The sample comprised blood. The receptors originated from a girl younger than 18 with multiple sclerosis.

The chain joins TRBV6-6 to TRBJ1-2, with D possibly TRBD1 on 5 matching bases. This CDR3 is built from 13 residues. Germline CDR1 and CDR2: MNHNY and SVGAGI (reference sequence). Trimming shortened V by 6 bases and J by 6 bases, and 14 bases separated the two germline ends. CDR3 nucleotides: TGTGCCAGCAGACCCCTAAGGGGCGATGGCTACACCTTC. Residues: CASRPLRGDGYTF.

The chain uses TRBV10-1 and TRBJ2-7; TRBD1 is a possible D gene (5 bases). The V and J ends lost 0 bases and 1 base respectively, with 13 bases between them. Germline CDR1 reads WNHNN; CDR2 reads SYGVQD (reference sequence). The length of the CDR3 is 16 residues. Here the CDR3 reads CASSESQRGPSYEQYF. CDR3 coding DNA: TGCGCCAGCAGTGAGTCGCAAAGGGGCCCGTCCTACGAGCAGTACTTC.

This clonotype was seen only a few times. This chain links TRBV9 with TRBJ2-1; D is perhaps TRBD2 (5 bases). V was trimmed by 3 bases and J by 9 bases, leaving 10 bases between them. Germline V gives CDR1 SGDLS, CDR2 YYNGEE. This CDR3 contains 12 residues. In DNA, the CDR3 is TGTGCCAGCAGCGCCGGACTCCTTGAGCAGTTCTTC. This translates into CASSAGLLEQFF.

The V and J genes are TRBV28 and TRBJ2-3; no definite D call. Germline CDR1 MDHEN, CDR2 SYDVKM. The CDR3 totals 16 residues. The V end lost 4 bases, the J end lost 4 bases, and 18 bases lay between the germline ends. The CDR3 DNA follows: TGTGCCAGCAGTTCCCTAGACCAGGTAGTCGCAGATACGCAGTATTTT. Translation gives CASSSLDQVVADTQYF. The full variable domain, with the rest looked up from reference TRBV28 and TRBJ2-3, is DVKVTQSSRYLVKRTGEKVFLECVQDMDHENMFWYRQDPGLGLRLIYFSYDVKMKEKGDIPEGYSVSREKKERFSLILESASTNQTSMYLCASSSLDQVVADTQYFGPGTRLTVL.

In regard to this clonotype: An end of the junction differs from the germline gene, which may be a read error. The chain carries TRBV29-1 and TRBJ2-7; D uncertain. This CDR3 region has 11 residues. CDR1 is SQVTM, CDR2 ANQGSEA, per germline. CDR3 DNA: TGCGGCGTTGAATTAGGGTACGAGCAGGACTTC. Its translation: CGVELGYEQDF.

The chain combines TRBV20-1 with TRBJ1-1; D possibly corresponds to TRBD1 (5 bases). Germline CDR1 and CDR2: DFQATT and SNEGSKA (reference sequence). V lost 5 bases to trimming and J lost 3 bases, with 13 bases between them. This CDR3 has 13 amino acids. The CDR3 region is CSADTGGDTEAFF. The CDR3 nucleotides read TGCAGTGCTGACACTGGGGGGGACACTGAAGCTTTCTTT.

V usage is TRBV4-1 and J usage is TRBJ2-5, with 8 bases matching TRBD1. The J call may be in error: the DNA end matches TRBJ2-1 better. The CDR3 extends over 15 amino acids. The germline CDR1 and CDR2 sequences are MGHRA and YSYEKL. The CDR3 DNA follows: TGCGCCAGCAGACGAGTCGGGACAGGCTATTCTGAGCAGTTCTTC. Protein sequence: CASRRVGTGYSEQFF.